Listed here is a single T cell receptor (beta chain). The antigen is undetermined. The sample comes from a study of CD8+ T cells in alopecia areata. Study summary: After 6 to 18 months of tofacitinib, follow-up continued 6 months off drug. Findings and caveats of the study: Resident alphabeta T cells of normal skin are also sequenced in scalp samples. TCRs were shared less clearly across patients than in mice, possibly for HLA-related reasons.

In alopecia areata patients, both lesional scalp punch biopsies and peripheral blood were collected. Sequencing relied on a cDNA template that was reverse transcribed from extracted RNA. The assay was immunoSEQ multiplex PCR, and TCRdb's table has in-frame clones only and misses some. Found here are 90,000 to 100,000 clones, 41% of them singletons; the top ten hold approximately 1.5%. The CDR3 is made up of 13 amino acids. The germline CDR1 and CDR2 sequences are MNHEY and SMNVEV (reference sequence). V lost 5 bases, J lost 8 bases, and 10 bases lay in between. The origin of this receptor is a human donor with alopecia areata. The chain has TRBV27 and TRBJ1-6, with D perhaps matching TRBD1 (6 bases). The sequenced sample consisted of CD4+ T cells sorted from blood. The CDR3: CASSNSGDSPLHF. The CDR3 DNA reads TGTGCCAGCAGTAATTCAGGGGATTCACCCCTCCACTTT.